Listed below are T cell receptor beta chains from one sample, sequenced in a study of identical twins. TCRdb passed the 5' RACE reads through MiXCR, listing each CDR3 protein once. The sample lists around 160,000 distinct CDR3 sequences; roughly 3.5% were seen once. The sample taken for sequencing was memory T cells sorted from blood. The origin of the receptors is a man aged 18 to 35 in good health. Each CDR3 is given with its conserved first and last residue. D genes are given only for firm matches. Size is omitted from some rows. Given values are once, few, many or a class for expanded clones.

TGCGCCAGCAGCCAAGGCCCGGGACAGGGGTACGAGCAGTACTTC,CASSQGPGQGYEQYF,15,TRBD1,TRBJ2-7,many,TRBV4-3
TGTGCCAGCAGTAAAAGCGGGAGGTCTTCCGAGCAGTACTTC,CASSKSGRSSEQYF,14,TRBD2,TRBJ2-7,many,TRBV6-1
TGCAGCGTTATTCACCGGGACACTGAAGCTTTCTTT,CSVIHRDTEAFF,12,-,TRBJ1-1,many,TRBV29-1
TGTGCCATCAGATTTTCTGACACCGGGGAGCTGTTTTTT,CAIRFSDTGELFF,13,-,TRBJ2-2,few,TRBV10-3
TGTGCCAGCAGACGATCTGGGCCCGGGGAGCTGTTTTTT,CASRRSGPGELFF,13,-,TRBJ2-2,many,TRBV6-2/TRBV6-3
TGTGCCAGCAGTTTATCGACCGGGACAGAGCTGTTTTTT,CASSLSTGTELFF,13,-,TRBJ2-2,medium-sized,TRBV27
TGTGCCAGCAGTACCCCGGGACAGGGTTTCGGGGATGGCTACACCTTC,CASSTPGQGFGDGYTF,16,TRBD1,TRBJ1-2,many,TRBV6-1
TGTGCCAGCAGCCAAGCGAGGAGTAGCGGTGAGCAGTTCTTC,CASSQARSSGEQFF,14,-,TRBJ2-1,many,TRBV3-1
TGTGCCAGTAGTATAGGGCGGGAGGCGACGGAGCTGTTTTTT,CASSIGREATELFF,14,TRBD2,TRBJ2-2,-,TRBV19
TGTGCCAGCAGTTGGGGACTAGCGTCTGGTACGCAGTATTTT,CASSWGLASGTQYF,14,TRBD2,TRBJ2-3,many,TRBV28
TGTGCCAGCAGCTATACACAGGGGGCGAGGGGACGGTATGGCTACACCTTC,CASSYTQGARGRYGYTF,17,TRBD1,TRBJ1-2,many,TRBV7-8
TGTGCCAGCAGCTTAGAAAGTCGGACTAGCGGGAGAGATACGCAGTATTTT,CASSLESRTSGRDTQYF,17,TRBD2,TRBJ2-3,few,TRBV11-3
TGTGCCAGCAGCTTCGTGACAGGAGGGACAGATACGCAGTATTTT,CASSFVTGGTDTQYF,15,-,TRBJ2-3,many,TRBV7-9
TGTGCCAGCTCACCAAGGACTAGCGGGACGTTACCCAATGAGCAGTTCTTC,CASSPRTSGTLPNEQFF,17,TRBD2,TRBJ2-1,many,TRBV18
TGCGCCAGCAGCTTGGCCGGAACCGAGAATTCACCCCTCCACTTT,CASSLAGTENSPLHF,15,-,TRBJ1-6,many,TRBV5-1
TGTGCCAGCAGCCATCGGGTGGGAGTGGGACTAGTCGCCTACAATGAGCAGTTCTTC,CASSHRVGVGLVAYNEQFF,19,TRBD2,TRBJ2-1,many,TRBV3-1
TGTGCCAGCAGCTTAAGCTCCGGGATTACCTCTAGGGCAAATGAGCAGTTCTTC,CASSLSSGITSRANEQFF,18,-,TRBJ2-1,many,TRBV7-3
TGTGCCAGCAGTTCCGGTACTATCTCTGGAAACACCATATATTTT,CASSSGTISGNTIYF,15,-,TRBJ1-3,many,TRBV12-3/TRBV12-4
TGTGCCAGCAGGGGGATGGCTCACTACGAGCAGTACTTC,CASRGMAHYEQYF,13,-,TRBJ2-7,many,TRBV2
TGCGCCAGCAGCTTTTTAGCGGGAGCTAGCACAGATACGCAGTATTTT,CASSFLAGASTDTQYF,16,TRBD2,TRBJ2-3,many,TRBV5-1
TGCGCCAGCAGGGTTGGAACAGAACCCAATCAGCCCCAGCATTTT,CASRVGTEPNQPQHF,15,-,TRBJ1-5,many,TRBV5-1
TGTGCCAGCAGCTTAGGGGGGACAGCCACTGAAGCTTTCTTT,CASSLGGTATEAFF,14,TRBD1,TRBJ1-1,many,TRBV7-2
TGTGCCAGCAGTCCACTCGGGTTTGGGTTCACAGATACGCAGTATTTT,CASSPLGFGFTDTQYF,16,-,TRBJ2-3,many,TRBV28
TGCAGCGCCTGGGACGGTGCTCAAGAGACCCAGTACTTC,CSAWDGAQETQYF,13,-,TRBJ2-5,many,TRBV29-1
TGTGCCAGCAGTCTCATAGGGGGCACTGAAGCTTTCTTT,CASSLIGGTEAFF,13,-,TRBJ1-1,many,TRBV12-3/TRBV12-4
TGTGCCAGCTCACCGAGCCCAGTCTCTGGAAACACCATATATTTT,CASSPSPVSGNTIYF,15,-,TRBJ1-3,few,TRBV18
TGTGCCAGCAGTTACTCCGGCCATACTAACTATGGCTACACCTTC,CASSYSGHTNYGYTF,15,-,TRBJ1-2,many,TRBV6-5
TGTGCCAGCAGTTCAGCGGGAGCTACCTACAATGAGCAGTTCTTC,CASSSAGATYNEQFF,15,TRBD2,TRBJ2-1,many,TRBV28
TGTGCCAGCAGACCCCTCGGCGGGAGGTGGGAGCAGTACTTC,CASRPLGGRWEQYF,14,TRBD2,TRBJ2-7,many,TRBV27
TGTGCCAGCAGTTCTCGCGGCGGGGGAGCTTACAATGAGCAGTTCTTC,CASSSRGGGAYNEQFF,16,TRBD2,TRBJ2-1,few,TRBV6-5
TGCAGTGCGCCGGGAGTTTCCTACAATGAGCAGTTCTTC,CSAPGVSYNEQFF,13,-,TRBJ2-1,many,TRBV20-1
TGTGCCAGCAGTTGGGCAGGGCCCAATGAGCAGTTCTTC,CASSWAGPNEQFF,13,-,TRBJ2-1,many,TRBV12-3/TRBV12-4
TGTGCCAGCAGCTCCCAACCGGGACCCACAGATACGCAGTATTTT,CASSSQPGPTDTQYF,15,-,TRBJ2-3,few,TRBV7-3
TGCAGTGCTCCCCCTCCCCATAACTATGGCTACACCTTC,CSAPPPHNYGYTF,13,-,TRBJ1-2,many,TRBV20-1
TGTGCCAGCTCACCCCGACAGGGGGTATACGAGCAGTACTTC,CASSPRQGVYEQYF,14,TRBD1,TRBJ2-7,many,TRBV18
TGCGCCAGCAGTGAGAATGCGGGGACAGGGGGCGCCGCTTTCTTT,CASSENAGTGGAAFF,15,TRBD1,TRBJ1-1,few,TRBV10-1
TGCAGTGCTAGAGCCCCTAAAGGGGGTGGAGGCTACGAGCAGTACTTC,CSARAPKGGGGYEQYF,16,-,TRBJ2-7,many,TRBV20-1
TGTGCCAGCGCGATTGAACAGGGACTTGGCTACACCTTC,CASAIEQGLGYTF,13,-,TRBJ1-2,many,TRBV6-1
TGTGCCAGCAGAGCCGGACAGGGGGACTCCTACGAGCAGTACTTC,CASRAGQGDSYEQYF,15,TRBD1,TRBJ2-7,many,TRBV6-1
TGTGCCAGCAGTGAAGCGCTTTACAGGGAGCTGTTTTTT,CASSEALYRELFF,13,-,TRBJ2-2,many,TRBV6-1
TGTGCCAGCAGCCCAAGAGTCGGGTTAGGGACGGAAAAACTGTTTTTT,CASSPRVGLGTEKLFF,16,-,TRBJ1-4,many,TRBV7-2
TGTGCCAGCAGCTTCCCGACTAGCCGGGAGACAGATACGCAGTATTTT,CASSFPTSRETDTQYF,16,TRBD2,TRBJ2-3,many,TRBV7-2
TGTGCCAGCTCGGGACGGCCTACCTATGGCTACACCTTC,CASSGRPTYGYTF,13,-,TRBJ1-2,few,TRBV19
TGTGCCAGCGGACTAGCGACTACCGGGGAGCTGTTTTTT,CASGLATTGELFF,13,TRBD2,TRBJ2-2,-,TRBV19
TGTGCCAGCAGTTTGATCGGTTACGAGCAGTACTTC,CASSLIGYEQYF,12,-,TRBJ2-7,many,TRBV27
TGTGCCAGCAGCCAAGATCCCCCCGAAAATAATTCACCCCTCCACTTT,CASSQDPPENNSPLHF,16,-,TRBJ1-6,many,TRBV14
TGTGCCAGCAGTTCCGGGACAGGGTCCGAGCAGTACTTC,CASSSGTGSEQYF,13,TRBD1,TRBJ2-7,-,TRBV27
TGTGCCACCAGTGCCACAAGGATCCGGGAAAAAGAGACCCAGTACTTC,CATSATRIREKETQYF,16,-,TRBJ2-5,many,TRBV24-1
TGTGCCAGCAGTTTATCAGGGTGGGAGGAGCTGTTTTTT,CASSLSGWEELFF,13,-,TRBJ2-2,-,TRBV27
TGTGCCAGCACCATCCCCGGCAGGTCAGCTAATGAGCAGTTCTTC,CASTIPGRSANEQFF,15,-,TRBJ2-1,many,TRBV28
TGCAGTGCGGGGGGGATTTCGGGGGAGACCCAGTACTTC,CSAGGISGETQYF,13,TRBD2,TRBJ2-5,many,TRBV20-1
TGCAGTGCTAGAAGCAACACAGATACGCAGTATTTT,CSARSNTDTQYF,12,-,TRBJ2-3,many,TRBV20-1
TGTGCTAGTGGTGAACGCCTTGAACAGTTCTTC,CASGERLEQFF,11,-,TRBJ2-1,many,TRBV12-5
TGTGCCAGCAGCGTAGCGGCAGGGAATCCTCAAGAGACCCAGTACTTC,CASSVAAGNPQETQYF,16,-,TRBJ2-5,many,TRBV9
TGCAGTGCTAGAGATCTGGGGGAGTCCTACAATGAGCAGTTCTTC,CSARDLGESYNEQFF,15,-,TRBJ2-1,many,TRBV20-1
TGCGCCAGCAGCCAGTCCCCCATGGGGTACGAGCAGTACTTC,CASSQSPMGYEQYF,14,-,TRBJ2-7,many,TRBV4-3
TGCGCCAGCAGTCCACCCGGGACTAGCCTCCGAGAGACCCAGTACTTC,CASSPPGTSLRETQYF,16,TRBD2,TRBJ2-5,many,TRBV5-1
TGTGCCAGCAGTTTGGAGCCGTCCTATGGCTACACCTTC,CASSLEPSYGYTF,13,-,TRBJ1-2,many,TRBV12-3/TRBV12-4
TGTGCCAGCAGCCTACCGGGACCCTTTGGCAATGAGCAGTTCTTC,CASSLPGPFGNEQFF,15,-,TRBJ2-1,many,TRBV5-4
TGTGCCAGCGTGAAGAGCTCCTACAATGAGCAGTTCTTC,CASVKSSYNEQFF,13,-,TRBJ2-1,many,TRBV6-1